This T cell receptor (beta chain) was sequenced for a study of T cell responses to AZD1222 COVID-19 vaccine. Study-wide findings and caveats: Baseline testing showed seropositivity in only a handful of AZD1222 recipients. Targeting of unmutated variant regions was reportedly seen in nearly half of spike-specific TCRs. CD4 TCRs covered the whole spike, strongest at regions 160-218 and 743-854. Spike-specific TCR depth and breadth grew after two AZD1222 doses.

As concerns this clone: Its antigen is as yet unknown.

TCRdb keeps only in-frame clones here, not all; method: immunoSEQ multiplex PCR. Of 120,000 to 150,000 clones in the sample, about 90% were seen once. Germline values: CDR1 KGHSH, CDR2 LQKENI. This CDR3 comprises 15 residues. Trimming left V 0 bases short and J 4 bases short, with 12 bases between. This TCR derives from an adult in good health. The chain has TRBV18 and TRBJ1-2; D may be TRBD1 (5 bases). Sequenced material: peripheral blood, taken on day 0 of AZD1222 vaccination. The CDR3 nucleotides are TGTGCCAGCTCACCACCGTTGGGGGGTTCCTATGGCTACACCTTC. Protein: CASSPPLGGSYGYTF.